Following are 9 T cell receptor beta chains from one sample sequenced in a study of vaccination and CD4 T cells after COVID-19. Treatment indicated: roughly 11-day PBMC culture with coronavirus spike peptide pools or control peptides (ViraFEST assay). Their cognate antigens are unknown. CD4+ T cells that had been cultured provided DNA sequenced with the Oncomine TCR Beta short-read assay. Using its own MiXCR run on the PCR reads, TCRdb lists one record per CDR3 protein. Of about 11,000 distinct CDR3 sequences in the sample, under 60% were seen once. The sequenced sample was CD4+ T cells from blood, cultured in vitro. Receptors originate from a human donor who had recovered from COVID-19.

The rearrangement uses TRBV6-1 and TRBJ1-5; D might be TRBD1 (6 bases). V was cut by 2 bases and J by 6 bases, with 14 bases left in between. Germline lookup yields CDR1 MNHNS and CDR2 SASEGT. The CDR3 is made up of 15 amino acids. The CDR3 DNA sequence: TGTGCCAGCAGTGAATCCTGGGGGGCCGGTCAGCCCCAGCATTTT. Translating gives CASSESWGAGQPQHF.

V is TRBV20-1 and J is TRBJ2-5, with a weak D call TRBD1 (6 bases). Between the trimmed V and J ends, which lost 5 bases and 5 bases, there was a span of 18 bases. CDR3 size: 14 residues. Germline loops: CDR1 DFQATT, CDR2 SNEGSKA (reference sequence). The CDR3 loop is CSADKGPQGETQYF. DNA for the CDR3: TGCAGTGCTGACAAGGGACCCCAGGGGGAGACCCAGTACTTC.

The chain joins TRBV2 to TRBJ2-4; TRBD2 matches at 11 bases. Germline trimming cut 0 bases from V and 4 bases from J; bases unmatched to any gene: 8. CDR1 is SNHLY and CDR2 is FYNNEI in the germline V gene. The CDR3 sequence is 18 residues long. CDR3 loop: CASSEALAGAGLKNIQYF. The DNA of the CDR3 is TGTGCCAGCAGTGAAGCACTAGCGGGAGCGGGCCTAAAAAACATTCAGTACTTC.

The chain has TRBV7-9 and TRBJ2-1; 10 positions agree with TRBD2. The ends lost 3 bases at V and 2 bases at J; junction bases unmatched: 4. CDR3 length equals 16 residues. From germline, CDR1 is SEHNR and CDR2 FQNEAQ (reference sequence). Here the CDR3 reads CASSFLAGATYNEQFF. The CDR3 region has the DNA TGTGCCAGCAGCTTTCTAGCGGGAGCTACCTACAATGAGCAGTTCTTC. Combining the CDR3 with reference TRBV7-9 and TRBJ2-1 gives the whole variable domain DTGVSQNPRHKITKRGQNVTFRCDPISEHNRLYWYRQTLGQGPEFLTYFQNEAQLEKSRLLSDRFSAERPKGSFSTLEIQRTEQGDSAMYLCASSFLAGATYNEQFFGPGTRLTVL.

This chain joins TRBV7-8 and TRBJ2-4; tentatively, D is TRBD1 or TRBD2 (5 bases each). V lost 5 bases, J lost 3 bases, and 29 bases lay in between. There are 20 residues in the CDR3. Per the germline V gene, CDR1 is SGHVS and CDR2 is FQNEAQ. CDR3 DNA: TGTGCCAGCAGCCCCCGCGTGAGGGGCAGACTCCCATTTGGCAAAAACATTCAGTACTTC. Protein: CASSPRVRGRLPFGKNIQYF.

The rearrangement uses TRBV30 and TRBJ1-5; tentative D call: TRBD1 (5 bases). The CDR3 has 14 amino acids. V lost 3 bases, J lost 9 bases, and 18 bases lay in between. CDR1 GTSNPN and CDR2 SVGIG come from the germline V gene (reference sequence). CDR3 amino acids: CAWSPHLGRGPQHF. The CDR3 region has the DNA TGTGCCTGGAGCCCCCACCTGGGGCGGGGGCCCCAGCATTTT.

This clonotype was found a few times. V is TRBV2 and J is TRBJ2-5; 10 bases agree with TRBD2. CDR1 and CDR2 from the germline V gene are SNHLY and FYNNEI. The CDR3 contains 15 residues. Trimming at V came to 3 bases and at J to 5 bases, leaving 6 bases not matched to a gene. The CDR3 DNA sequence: TGTGCCAGCAGTGACCCTAGCGGGAGTACGGAGACCCAGTACTTC. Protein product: CASSDPSGSTETQYF.

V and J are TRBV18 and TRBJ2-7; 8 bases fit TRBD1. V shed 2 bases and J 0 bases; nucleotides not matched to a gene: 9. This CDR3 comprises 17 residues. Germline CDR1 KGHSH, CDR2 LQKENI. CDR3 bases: TGTGCCAGCTCACCAGACTTACAGGGGGTCCACTCCTACGAGCAGTACTTC. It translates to CASSPDLQGVHSYEQYF.

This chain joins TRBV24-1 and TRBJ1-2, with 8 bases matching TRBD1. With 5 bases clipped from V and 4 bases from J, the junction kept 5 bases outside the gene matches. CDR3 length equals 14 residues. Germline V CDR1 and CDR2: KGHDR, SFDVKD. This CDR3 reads CATSGGTGPYGYTF. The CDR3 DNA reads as TGTGCCACCAGTGGAGGGACAGGTCCCTATGGCTACACCTTC.